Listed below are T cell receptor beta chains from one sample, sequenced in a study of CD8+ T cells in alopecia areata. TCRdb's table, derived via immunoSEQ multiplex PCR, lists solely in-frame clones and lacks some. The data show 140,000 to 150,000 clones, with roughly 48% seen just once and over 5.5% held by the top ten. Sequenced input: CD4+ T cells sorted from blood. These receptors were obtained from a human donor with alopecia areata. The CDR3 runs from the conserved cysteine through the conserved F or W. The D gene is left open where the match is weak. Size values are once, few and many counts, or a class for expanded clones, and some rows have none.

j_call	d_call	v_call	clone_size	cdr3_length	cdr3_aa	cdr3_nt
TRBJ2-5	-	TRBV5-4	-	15	CASSLALRVEETQYF	TGTGCCAGCAGCTTGGCCCTAAGGGTTGAGGAGACCCAGTACTTC
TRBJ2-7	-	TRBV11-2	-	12	CASSKAEGEQYF	TGTGCCAGCAGCAAAGCGGAAGGAGAGCAGTACTTC
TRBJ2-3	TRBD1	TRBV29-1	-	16	CSVAGQGRLSTDTQYF	TGCAGCGTTGCGGGACAGGGTCGTTTGAGCACAGATACGCAGTATTTT
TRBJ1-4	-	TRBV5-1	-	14	CASSPRAANEKLFF	TGCGCCAGCAGCCCCAGGGCGGCTAATGAAAAACTGTTTTTT
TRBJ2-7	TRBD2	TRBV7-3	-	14	CASSQGTSGSEQYF	TGTGCCAGCAGCCAGGGGACTAGCGGGAGCGAGCAGTACTTC
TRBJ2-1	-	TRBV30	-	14	CAWNRGFGFHEQFF	TGTGCCTGGAACCGGGGTTTCGGGTTCCATGAGCAGTTCTTC
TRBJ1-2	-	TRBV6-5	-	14	CASSYSPDSGGYTF	TGTGCCAGCAGTTACTCGCCGGACTCGGGCGGCTACACCTTC
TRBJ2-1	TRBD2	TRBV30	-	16	CAWSVRVLAGRDEQFF	TGTGCCTGGAGTGTAAGGGTTTTGGCAGGGAGGGATGAGCAGTTCTTC
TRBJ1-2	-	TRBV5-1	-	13	CASSLGNYYGYTF	TGCGCCAGCAGCTTGGGGAACTACTATGGCTACACCTTC
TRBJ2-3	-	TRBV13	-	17	CASSLEGVGAKTDTQYF	TGTGCCAGCAGCCTGGAAGGGGTGGGAGCAAAGACAGATACGCAGTATTTT
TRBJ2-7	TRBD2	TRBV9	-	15	CASSPWTSGNHEQYF	TGTGCCAGCAGCCCCTGGACTAGCGGGAACCACGAGCAGTACTTC
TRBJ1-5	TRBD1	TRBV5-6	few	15	CASSKDRDPYQPQHF	TGTGCCAGCAGCAAAGACAGGGACCCTTATCAGCCCCAGCATTTT
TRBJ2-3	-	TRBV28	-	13	CASSPRRTDTQYF	TGTGCCAGCAGTCCCCGTCGCACAGATACGCAGTATTTT
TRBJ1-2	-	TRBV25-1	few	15	CASSEYGVANYGYTF	TGTGCCAGCAGTGAATACGGAGTAGCTAACTATGGCTACACCTTC
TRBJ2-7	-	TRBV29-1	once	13	CSARQGSSYEQYF	TGCAGCGCCCGGCAGGGTAGCTCCTACGAGCAGTACTTC
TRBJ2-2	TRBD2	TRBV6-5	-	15	CASRWAGGSTGELFF	TGTGCCAGCAGATGGGCGGGAGGAAGCACCGGGGAGCTGTTTTTT